Presented here are 10 T cell receptor beta chains from one specimen sequenced in a study of blood T cell repertoires in COVID-19. The method was immunoSEQ multiplex PCR; TCRdb's version includes in-frame clones alone and lacks a portion of them. The sample comprises approximately 190,000 clones, about 88% of which are singletons, and roughly 14% rests with the top ten. Sequenced sample: peripheral blood. All receptors derive from a man aged 25 to 45 with active or convalescent COVID-19.

V and J are TRBV24-1 and TRBJ2-1, with D possibly TRBD2 on 5 matching bases. V was shortened by 6 bases and J by 1 base, with 12 bases between the two germline ends. CDR1 is KGHDR and CDR2 is SFDVKD in the germline V gene. There are 15 residues in the CDR3. The CDR3 DNA reads as TGTGCCACCAGTCCGAGGGATCGGTCCTACAATGAGCAGTTCTTC. Residues: CATSPRDRSYNEQFF.

This clone was recorded only once. V is TRBV7-9 and J is TRBJ2-7; the D gene is possibly TRBD2 (6 bases). Germline V gene sequence: CDR1 SEHNR, CDR2 FQNEAQ (reference sequence). V shed 1 base and J shed 2 bases, with 12 bases lying between them. This CDR3 is built from 15 residues. Here the CDR3 DNA reads TGTGCCAGCAGCTTAGTAATCCCGGGGGCCTACGAGCAGTACTTC. Its translation: CASSLVIPGAYEQYF.

This clone was counted a single time. J is TRBJ2-7 and V is TRBV11-2, with a weak D call TRBD2 (5 bases). The V end lost 1 base, the J end lost 0 bases, and 7 bases lay between the germline ends. CDR1 and CDR2 (germline): SGHAT, FQNNGV. The CDR3 runs to 14 residues. Here the CDR3 reads CASSLGGSSYEQYV. CDR3 bases: TGTGCCAGCAGCTTAGGAGGGAGCTCCTACGAGCAGTACGTC.

Here the CDR3 reads CAWSTRRVSNSGNQPQHF. The DNA for the CDR3 is TGTGCCTGGAGTACACGCCGGGTTTCGAATTCGGGCAATCAGCCCCAGCATTTT. The chain carries TRBV30 and TRBJ1-5; D call uncertain. CDR3 length equals 18 residues. V lost 2 bases and J lost 2, with 22 bases in between. In germline, CDR1 is GTSNPN, CDR2 SVGIG (reference sequence).

The chain combines TRBV20-1 with TRBJ2-7; D unclear. The CDR3 sequence is 11 residues long. CDR1 is DFQATT, CDR2 SNEGSKA, per germline (reference sequence). DNA for the CDR3: TGCAGCGTCGGTTCCACCTACGAGCAGTACTTC. It is translated as CSVGSTYEQYF.

The chain recombines TRBV7-2 with TRBJ2-2; tentative D call: TRBD2 (6 bases). This CDR3 spans 13 amino acids. Germline assignment: CDR1 SGHTA and CDR2 FQGNSA. V was cut by 2 bases and J by 10 bases, with 11 bases left in between. The CDR3 loop is CASSLTGRMELFF. The CDR3, as DNA: TGTGCCAGCAGCTTAACCGGGAGAATGGAGCTGTTTTTT.

This sequence joins TRBV28 and TRBJ1-4; 8 positions match TRBD1. The germline V gene has CDR1 MDHEN and CDR2 SYDVKM. V trimming: 6 bases; J trimming: 6 bases; junction bases outside the gene matches: 9. The CDR3 has 15 residues. This CDR3 reads CASRLRQGLDEKLFF. The CDR3 nucleotides read TGTGCCAGCAGGCTCAGACAGGGGCTAGATGAAAAACTGTTTTTT.

This rearrangement joins TRBV24-1 to TRBJ2-2, with 9 bases aligning to TRBD1. This CDR3 is built from 16 residues. CDR1 and CDR2 (germline): KGHDR, SFDVKD. V shed 3 bases and J 4 bases; nucleotides not matched to a gene: 5. The CDR3 loop is CATSDRQGGITGELFF. The DNA for the CDR3 is TGTGCCACCAGTGATAGACAGGGGGGTATCACCGGGGAGCTGTTTTTT.

The gene calls are TRBV6-1 and TRBJ1-1, with no clear D. Trimming pared 4 bases from V and 4 bases from J, leaving 10 bases between. The germline CDR1 and CDR2 sequences are MNHNS and SASEGT. The CDR3 spans 13 residues. CDR3 sequence: CASSAPYGTEAFF. Here the CDR3 DNA reads TGTGCCAGCAGTGCCCCTTACGGCACTGAAGCTTTCTTT.

The rearrangement uses TRBV7-3 and TRBJ1-5; D is perhaps TRBD1 (5 bases). CDR1 SGHTA and CDR2 FQGTGA come from the germline V gene. The CDR3 covers 14 residues. V lost 7 bases and J 1 base, leaving 11 bases between the germline ends. DNA for the CDR3: TGTGCCAGCACCAGAAGGGGAAGCAATCAGCCCCAGCATTTT. Its translation: CASTRRGSNQPQHF.